Sequencing of this T cell receptor beta chain was carried out in a study of T cells in Graves' hyperthyroidism and ophthalmopathy. Study-wide results and limits: Researchers found most expanded thyroid clonotypes above 0.001 in blood as well. Stable hyperthyroidism was told apart from ophthalmopathy by a model built on 13 V-J features.

V trimming: 3 bases; J trimming: 10 bases; junction bases outside the gene matches: 5. The CDR3 has 14 residues. Germline-derived CDR1 and CDR2 are SGHTA and FQGNSA. TCR beta CDR3 region amplification was performed from RNA transcripts. Using the HTBI primer set, a first-round RT-PCR was run on the TCR CDR3. MiXCR was run by TCRdb on the multiplex PCR reads, yielding one entry per CDR3 protein. The sample lists 80,000 to 100,000 distinct CDR3 sequences; roughly 39% were seen once. Patients were aged 18 to 65, had disease duration under 2 months, and had newly diagnosed hyperthyroidism. This clonotype showed up just once. Its antigen is as yet unknown.

V and J are TRBV7-2 and TRBJ1-6; 8 nucleotides agree with TRBD1. The sample consisted of peripheral blood or thyroid tissue (not recorded which). This TCR was recovered from a woman aged 25 to 45 with Graves' hyperthyroidism. The CDR3 loop reads CASSFGQGGSPLHF. The CDR3 DNA follows: TGTGCCAGCAGCTTTGGACAGGGAGGATCACCCCTCCACTTT.